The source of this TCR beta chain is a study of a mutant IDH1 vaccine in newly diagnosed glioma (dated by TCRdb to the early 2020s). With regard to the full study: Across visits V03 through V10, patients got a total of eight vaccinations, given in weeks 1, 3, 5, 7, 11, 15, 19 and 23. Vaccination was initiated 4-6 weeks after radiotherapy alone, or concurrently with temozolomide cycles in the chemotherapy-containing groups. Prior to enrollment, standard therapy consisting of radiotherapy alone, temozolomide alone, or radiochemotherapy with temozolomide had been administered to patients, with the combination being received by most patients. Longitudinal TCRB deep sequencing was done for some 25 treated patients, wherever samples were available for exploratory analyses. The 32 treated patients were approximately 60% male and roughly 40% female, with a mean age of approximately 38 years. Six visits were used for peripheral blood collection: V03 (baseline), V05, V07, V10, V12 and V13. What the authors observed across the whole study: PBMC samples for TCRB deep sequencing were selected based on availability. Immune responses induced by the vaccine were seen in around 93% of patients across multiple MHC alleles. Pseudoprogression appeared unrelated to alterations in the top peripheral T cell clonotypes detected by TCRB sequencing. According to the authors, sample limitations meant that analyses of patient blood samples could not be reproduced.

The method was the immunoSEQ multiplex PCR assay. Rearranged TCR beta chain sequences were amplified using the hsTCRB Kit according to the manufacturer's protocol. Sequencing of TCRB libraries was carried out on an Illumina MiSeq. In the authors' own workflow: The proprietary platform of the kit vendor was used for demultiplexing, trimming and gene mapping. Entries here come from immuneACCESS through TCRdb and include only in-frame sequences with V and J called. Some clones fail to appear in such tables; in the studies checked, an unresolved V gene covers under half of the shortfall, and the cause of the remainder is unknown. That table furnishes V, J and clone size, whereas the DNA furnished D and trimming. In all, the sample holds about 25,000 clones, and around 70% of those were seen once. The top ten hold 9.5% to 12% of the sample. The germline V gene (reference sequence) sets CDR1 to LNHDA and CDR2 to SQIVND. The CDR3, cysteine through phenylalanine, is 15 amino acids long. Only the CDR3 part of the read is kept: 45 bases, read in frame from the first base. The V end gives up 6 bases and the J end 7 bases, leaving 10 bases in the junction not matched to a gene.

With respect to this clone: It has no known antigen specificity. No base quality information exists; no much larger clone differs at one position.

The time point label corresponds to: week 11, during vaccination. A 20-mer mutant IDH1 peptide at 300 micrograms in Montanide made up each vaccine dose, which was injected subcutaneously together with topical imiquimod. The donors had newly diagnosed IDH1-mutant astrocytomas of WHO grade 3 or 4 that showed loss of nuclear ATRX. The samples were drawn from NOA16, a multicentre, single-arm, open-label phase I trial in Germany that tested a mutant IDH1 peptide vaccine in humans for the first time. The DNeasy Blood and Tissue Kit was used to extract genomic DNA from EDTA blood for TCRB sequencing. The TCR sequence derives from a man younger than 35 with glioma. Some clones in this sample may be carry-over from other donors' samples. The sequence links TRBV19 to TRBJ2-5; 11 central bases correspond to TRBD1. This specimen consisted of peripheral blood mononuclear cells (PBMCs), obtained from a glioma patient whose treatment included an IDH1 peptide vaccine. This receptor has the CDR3 CASSTGQGAIGTQYF. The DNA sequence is TGTGCCAGTAGCACCGGACAGGGGGCTATCGGGACCCAGTACTTC.